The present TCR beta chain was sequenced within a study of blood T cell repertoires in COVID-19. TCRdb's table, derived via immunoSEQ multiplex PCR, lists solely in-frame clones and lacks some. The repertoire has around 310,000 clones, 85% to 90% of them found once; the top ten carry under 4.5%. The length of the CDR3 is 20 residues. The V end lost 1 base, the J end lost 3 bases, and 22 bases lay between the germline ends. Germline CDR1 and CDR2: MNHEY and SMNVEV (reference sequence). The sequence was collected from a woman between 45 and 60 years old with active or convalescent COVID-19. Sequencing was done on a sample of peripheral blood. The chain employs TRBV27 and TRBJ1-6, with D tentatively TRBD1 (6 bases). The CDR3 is CASSLWPPLDRRSYNSPLHF. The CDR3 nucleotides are TGTGCCAGCAGTTTATGGCCCCCCCTGGACAGACGAAGCTATAATTCACCCCTCCACTTT.